A single sample is the source of the 22 T cell receptor beta chains below, sequenced in a study of beta chain features in type 1 diabetes. What was sequenced were expressed TCRB transcripts, since all of the isolated RNA had been reverse transcribed. Sequencing was performed with immunoSEQ multiplex PCR; in TCRdb, only in-frame clones are kept and a portion is missing. The repertoire has 400,000 to 450,000 clones, approximately 15% of them found once; the top ten carry around 0.035%. Source material: naive CD4+ T cells from blood. These receptors were obtained from a man in his thirties or forties in good health.

A few counts support this clone. The CDR3 protein is CASLPGQINSPLHF. The CDR3 region has the DNA TGTGCCAGTCTACCGGGACAGATTAATTCACCCCTCCACTTT. The rearrangement uses TRBV6-1 and TRBJ1-6; 7 bases fit TRBD1. The germline V gene encodes CDR1 MNHNS and CDR2 SASEGT. V lost 9 bases to trimming and J lost 6 bases; unmatched junction nucleotides: 8. This CDR3 has 14 amino acids.

The chain is built from TRBV19 and TRBJ1-2, with D uncertain. The germline V and J ends were trimmed by 7 bases and 5 bases, with 20 bases remaining between them. CDR1 and CDR2 from the germline V gene are LNHDA and SQIVND (reference sequence). The CDR3 runs 15 residues. The CDR3 nucleotides are TGTGCCAGTATCCAAGGGCAGGCCAATGGTTATGGCTACACCTTC. Translated: CASIQGQANGYGYTF.

The chain has TRBV30 and TRBJ1-5; 8 nucleotides line up with TRBD1. The germline CDR1 and CDR2 sequences are GTSNPN and SVGIG (reference sequence). The ends lost 1 base at V and 7 bases at J; junction bases unmatched: 3. CDR3 size: 13 residues. The CDR3 region has the DNA TGTGCCTGGAGTGACAGGGGGGAACAGCCCCAGCATTTT. Its protein is CAWSDRGEQPQHF.

This chain joins TRBV18 and TRBJ2-1; tentatively, D is TRBD2 (5 bases). The CDR3 is 15 residues long. Germline V gene sequence: CDR1 KGHSH, CDR2 LQKENI. The V end was cut by 5 bases, the J end by 15 bases, with 26 bases between. The chain's CDR3 is CASSTNGGPAQTPFF. CDR3 coding DNA: TGTGCCAGCTCAACAAACGGAGGTCCAGCCCAAACTCCGTTCTTC.

This CDR3 is CASSIFGDRNTGELFF. The DNA for the CDR3 is TGTGCCAGTAGTATTTTCGGGGACAGAAACACCGGGGAGCTGTTTTTT. J is TRBJ2-2 and V is TRBV19, with 7 bases fitting TRBD1. V shed 3 bases, J shed 2 bases, and the junction held 6 bases outside the gene matches. The germline V gene has CDR1 LNHDA and CDR2 SQIVND (reference sequence). The CDR3 length is 16 residues.

This clone was detected a few times. Other DNA sequences in the sample encode the same CDR3. V gene TRBV5-4 combines with J gene TRBJ2-1; 15 nucleotides match TRBD2. CDR3 length: 16 amino acids. With 0 bases clipped from V and 7 bases from J, the junction kept 2 bases outside the gene matches. Germline lookup yields CDR1 SGHNT and CDR2 YYREEE (reference sequence). The CDR3 loop is CASSLAGTSGGNEQFF. The CDR3 DNA reads as TGTGCCAGCAGCTTGGCCGGGACTAGCGGGGGGAATGAGCAGTTCTTC.

Only a few counts were recorded for this clone. The chain combines TRBV4-1 with TRBJ1-2; D is perhaps TRBD1 (5 bases). The germline V and J ends were trimmed by 1 base and 8 bases, with 17 bases remaining between them. The CDR3 length is 15 residues. The germline V gene has CDR1 MGHRA and CDR2 YSYEKL. The CDR3 region is CASSQGLAGRGGYTF. CDR3 DNA: TGCGCCAGCAGCCAAGGCTTGGCAGGGAGGGGAGGCTACACCTTC.

The J gene is TRBJ1-2, the V gene TRBV13; 7 bases match TRBD1. Trimming took 0 bases from V and 4 from J; bases not matched to a gene: 14. The germline CDR1 and CDR2 sequences are PRHDT and FYEKMQ (reference sequence). The CDR3 is 18 amino acids. Here the CDR3 DNA reads TGTGCCAGCAGCTTAGGCCCCTTCGCAGGGGGTGAGGTCTATGGCTACACCTTC. It encodes CASSLGPFAGGEVYGYTF.

A few counts support this clone. This chain links TRBV10-1 with TRBJ2-3; a weak D match, TRBD1 (6 bases). CDR1 is WNHNN and CDR2 is SYGVQD in the germline V gene (reference sequence). The CDR3 length is 17 residues. V lost 0 bases, J lost 6 bases, and 19 bases lay in between. CDR3 sequence (DNA): TGCGCCAGCAGTGAGTCGACCAGCACAGGGTATGGGGATACGCAGTATTTT. Protein product: CASSESTSTGYGDTQYF.

This clone was found a few times. The gene calls are TRBV13 and TRBJ1-2; D remains ambiguous. Deletions cut 1 base from V and 5 bases from J, with 8 bases between. Germline CDR1 is PRHDT and CDR2 is FYEKMQ (reference sequence). This CDR3 comprises 13 residues. The CDR3 DNA is TGTGCCAGCAGCTTAGTCCGGGAGTATGGCTACACCTTC. Its protein product is CASSLVREYGYTF.

The chain has TRBV15 and TRBJ2-5; D uncertain. CDR1 and CDR2 (germline): LNHNV, YYDKDF (reference sequence). The CDR3 runs to 17 residues. V shed 5 bases and J shed 0 bases, with 19 bases lying between them. The CDR3 DNA follows: TGTGCCACCAGCCCGCAGCTAAGTCTCTTGTACCAAGAGACCCAGTACTTC. Translating gives CATSPQLSLLYQETQYF.

The chain couples TRBV25-1 to TRBJ2-3; 8 nucleotides line up with TRBD2. The ends lost 5 bases at V and 7 bases at J; junction bases unmatched: 14. Germline CDR1 MGHDK, CDR2 SYGVNS. The CDR3 has 16 amino acids. Here the CDR3 reads CASSSPRRGGPHTQYF. CDR3 nucleotides: TGTGCCAGCAGTTCCCCCCGCCGGGGGGGCCCGCATACGCAGTATTTT. The whole variable domain, filled in from reference TRBV25-1 and TRBJ2-3, reads EADIYQTPRYLVIGTGKKITLECSQTMGHDKMYWYQQDPGMELHLIHYSYGVNSTEKGDLSSESTVSRIRTEHFPLTLESARPSHTSQYLCASSSPRRGGPHTQYFGPGTRLTVL.

The chain employs TRBV6-5 and TRBJ2-3, with D unclear. CDR3 length equals 12 residues. Germline V gives CDR1 MNHEY, CDR2 SVGAGI. Trimming pared 5 bases from V and 2 bases from J, leaving 5 bases between. CDR3 coding DNA: TGTGCCAGCAGTAAAACCACAGATACGCAGTATTTT. Translation gives CASSKTTDTQYF.

The chain combines TRBV4-1 with TRBJ2-7; D remains unclear. The V and J ends lost 1 base and 6 bases respectively, with 10 bases between them. CDR1 is MGHRA and CDR2 is YSYEKL in the germline V gene. The length of the CDR3 is 13 residues. CDR3 DNA sequence: TGCGCCAGCAGCCAAGTCCCACCATCCGAGCAGTACTTC. Its protein is CASSQVPPSEQYF.

DNA for the CDR3: TGTGCCAGCAGCCCGCCGGGAGGCCCTAGCACAGATACGCAGTATTTT. This encodes CASSPPGGPSTDTQYF. V usage is TRBV13 and J usage is TRBJ2-3; 7 bases agree with TRBD2. V was clipped by 5 bases and J by 0 bases; unmatched bases: 8. The CDR3 length is 16 residues. Per germline, CDR1 PRHDT and CDR2 FYEKMQ (reference sequence). Combining the CDR3 with reference TRBV13 and TRBJ2-3 gives the whole variable domain AAGVIQSPRHLIKEKRETATLKCYPIPRHDTVYWYQQGPGQDPQFLISFYEKMQSDKGSIPDRFSAQQFSDYHSELNMSSLELGDSALYFCASSPPGGPSTDTQYFGPGTRLTVL.

V gene TRBV29-1 combines with J gene TRBJ2-1, with TRBD1 matching 9 bases. V was pared by 5 bases and J by 6 bases, with 5 bases of the junction left unmatched. Germline V gives CDR1 SQVTM, CDR2 ANQGSEA. CDR3 length: 13 residues. CDR3 in amino acids: CSVRDRVINEQFF. CDR3 DNA sequence: TGCAGCGTTAGGGACAGGGTCATCAATGAGCAGTTCTTC.

This clone was seen a handful of times. The V gene is TRBV29-1, the J gene TRBJ2-2; TRBD2 matches at 8 bases. CDR1 SQVTM and CDR2 ANQGSEA come from the germline V gene. The CDR3 runs 14 residues. The V and J ends lost 8 bases and 0 bases, in that order; junction bases with no gene match: 5. CDR3 sequence reads: CSSRLATNTGELFF. CDR3 in DNA: TGCAGCTCGAGACTAGCGACGAACACCGGGGAGCTGTTTTTT.

The chain joins TRBV7-6 to TRBJ2-7, with D possibly being TRBD2 (5 bases). The CDR3 length is 14 residues. The germline gives CDR1 SGHVS, CDR2 FNYEAQ. Deletions cut 0 bases from V and 3 bases from J, with 9 bases between. CDR3 sequence reads: CASSLAEDGYEQYF. In DNA, the CDR3 is TGTGCCAGCAGCTTAGCGGAGGACGGCTACGAGCAGTACTTC.

This chain connects TRBV19 to TRBJ2-1; D not certain. In germline, CDR1 is LNHDA, CDR2 SQIVND (reference sequence). The CDR3 consists of 14 residues. V shed 3 bases and J shed 5 bases, with 11 bases lying between them. The CDR3 reads CASSISSANNEQFF. The CDR3 bases are TGTGCCAGTAGTATTAGTTCTGCAAACAATGAGCAGTTCTTC.

This rearrangement joins TRBV9 to TRBJ2-5; D gene unclear. Germline V gene lookup returns CDR1 SGDLS and CDR2 YYNGEE. The V end was cut by 4 bases, the J end by 5 bases, with 15 bases between. This CDR3 region has 14 residues. This CDR3 is CASSIGMLEETQYF. The CDR3 DNA sequence: TGTGCCAGCAGCATAGGGATGCTAGAGGAGACCCAGTACTTC.

This clone was detected only a few times. J is TRBJ2-5 and V is TRBV7-9; 8 bases align to TRBD2. Per the germline V gene, CDR1 is SEHNR and CDR2 is FQNEAQ (reference sequence). V shed 2 bases, J shed 2 bases, and the junction held 7 bases outside the gene matches. The CDR3 is 16 amino acids. The CDR3 DNA sequence: TGTGCCAGCAGCTTACCCGGGACTAGTGTACAAGAGACCCAGTACTTC. Its protein product is CASSLPGTSVQETQYF.

The chain couples TRBV29-1 to TRBJ1-2, with 7 bases matching TRBD1. This CDR3 contains 14 residues. Germline assignment: CDR1 SQVTM and CDR2 ANQGSEA. The V and J ends lost 6 bases and 4 bases, in that order; junction bases with no gene match: 11. The DNA of the CDR3 is TGCAGCGTAGAGAGGACAGGTCGAGGCTATGGCTACACCTTC. Amino acid sequence: CSVERTGRGYGYTF.